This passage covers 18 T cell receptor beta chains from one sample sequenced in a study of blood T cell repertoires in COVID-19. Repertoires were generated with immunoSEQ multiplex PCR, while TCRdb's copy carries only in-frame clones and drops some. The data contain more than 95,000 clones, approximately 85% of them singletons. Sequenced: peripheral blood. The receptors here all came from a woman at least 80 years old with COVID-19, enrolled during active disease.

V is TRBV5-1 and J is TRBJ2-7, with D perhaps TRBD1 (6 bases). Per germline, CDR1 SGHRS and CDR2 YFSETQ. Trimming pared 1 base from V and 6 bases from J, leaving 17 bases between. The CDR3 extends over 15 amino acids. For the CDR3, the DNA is TGCGCCAGCAGCTTGCTGTCACAGGGAAGCGGCGAGCAGTACTTC. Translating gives CASSLLSQGSGEQYF.

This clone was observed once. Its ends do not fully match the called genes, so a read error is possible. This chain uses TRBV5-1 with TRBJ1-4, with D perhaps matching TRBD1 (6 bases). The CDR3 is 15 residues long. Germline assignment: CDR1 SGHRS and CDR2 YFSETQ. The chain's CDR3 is CASSPSGTTYEKLFF. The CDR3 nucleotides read TGCGCCAGCAGCCCCTCCGGGACAACTTATGAAAAACTGTTTTTT.

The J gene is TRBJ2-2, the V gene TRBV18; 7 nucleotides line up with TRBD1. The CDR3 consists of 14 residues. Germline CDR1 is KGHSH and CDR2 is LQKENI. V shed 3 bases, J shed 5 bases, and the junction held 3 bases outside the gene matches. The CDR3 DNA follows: TGTGCCAGCTCACCTGTGACAGGGACCGGGGAGCTGTTTTTT. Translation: CASSPVTGTGELFF.

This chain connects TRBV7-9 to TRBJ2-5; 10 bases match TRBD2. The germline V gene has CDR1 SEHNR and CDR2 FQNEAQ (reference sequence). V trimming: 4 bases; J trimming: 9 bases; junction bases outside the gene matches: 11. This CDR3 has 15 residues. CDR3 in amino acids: CASSSSGLAGVPQYF. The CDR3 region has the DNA TGTGCCAGCAGCTCATCAGGGCTAGCGGGAGTCCCCCAGTACTTC.

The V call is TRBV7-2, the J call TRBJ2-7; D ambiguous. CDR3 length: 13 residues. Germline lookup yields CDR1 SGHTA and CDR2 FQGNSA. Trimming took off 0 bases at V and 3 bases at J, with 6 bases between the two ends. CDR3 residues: CASSLAASYEQYF. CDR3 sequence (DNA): TGTGCCAGCAGCTTAGCAGCGAGCTACGAGCAGTACTTC.

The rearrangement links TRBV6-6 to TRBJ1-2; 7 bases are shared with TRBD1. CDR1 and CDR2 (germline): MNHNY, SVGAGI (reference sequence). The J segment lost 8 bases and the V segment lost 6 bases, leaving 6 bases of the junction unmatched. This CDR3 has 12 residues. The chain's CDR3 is CASRTTGKGYTF. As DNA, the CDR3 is TGTGCCAGCAGGACGACAGGGAAGGGCTACACCTTC.

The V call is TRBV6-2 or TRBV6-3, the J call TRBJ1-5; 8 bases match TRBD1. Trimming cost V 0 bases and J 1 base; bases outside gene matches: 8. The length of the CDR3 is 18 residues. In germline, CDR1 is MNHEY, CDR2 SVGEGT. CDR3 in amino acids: CASSYSSMDRVSNQPQHF. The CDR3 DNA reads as TGTGCCAGCAGTTACTCGTCCATGGACAGGGTGAGCAATCAGCCCCAGCATTTT.

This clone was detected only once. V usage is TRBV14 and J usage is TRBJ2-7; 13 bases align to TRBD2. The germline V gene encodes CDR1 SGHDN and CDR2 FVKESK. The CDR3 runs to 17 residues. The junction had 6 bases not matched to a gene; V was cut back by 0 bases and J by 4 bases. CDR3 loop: CASSQETSGRFRYEQYF. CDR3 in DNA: TGTGCCAGCAGCCAAGAGACTAGCGGGAGGTTTCGATACGAGCAGTACTTC.

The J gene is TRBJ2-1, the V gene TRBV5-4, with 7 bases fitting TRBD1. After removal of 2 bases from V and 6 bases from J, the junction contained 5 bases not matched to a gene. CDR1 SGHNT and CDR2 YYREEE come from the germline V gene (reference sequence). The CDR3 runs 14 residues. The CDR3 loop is CASSLAGGTNEQFF. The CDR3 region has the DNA TGTGCCAGCAGCTTAGCAGGGGGAACCAATGAGCAGTTCTTC.

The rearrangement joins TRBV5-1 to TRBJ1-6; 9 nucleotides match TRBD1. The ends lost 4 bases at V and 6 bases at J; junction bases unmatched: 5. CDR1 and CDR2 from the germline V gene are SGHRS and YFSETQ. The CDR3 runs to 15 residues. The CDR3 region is CASSTGQGSNSPLHF. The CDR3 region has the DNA TGCGCCAGCAGCACCGGACAGGGGAGTAATTCACCCCTCCACTTT.

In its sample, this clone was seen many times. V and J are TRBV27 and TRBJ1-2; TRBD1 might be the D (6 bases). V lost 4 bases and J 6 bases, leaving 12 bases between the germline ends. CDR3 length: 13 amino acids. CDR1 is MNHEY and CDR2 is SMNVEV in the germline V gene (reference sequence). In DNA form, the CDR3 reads TGTGCCAGCAGTTCAAGGGGGTCCGATGGCTACACCTTC. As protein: CASSSRGSDGYTF.

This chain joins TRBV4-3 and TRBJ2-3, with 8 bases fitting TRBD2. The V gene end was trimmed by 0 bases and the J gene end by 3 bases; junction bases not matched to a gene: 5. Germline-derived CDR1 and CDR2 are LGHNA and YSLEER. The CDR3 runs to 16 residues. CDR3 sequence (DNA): TGCGCCAGCAGCCAAGAAGGGGCTAGCGGGACAGATACGCAGTATTTT. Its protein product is CASSQEGASGTDTQYF.

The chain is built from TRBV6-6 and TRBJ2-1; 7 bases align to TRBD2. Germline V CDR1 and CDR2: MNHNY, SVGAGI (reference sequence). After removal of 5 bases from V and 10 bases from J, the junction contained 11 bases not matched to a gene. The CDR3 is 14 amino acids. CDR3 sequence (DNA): TGTGCCAGCAGTCCCTCGGGCGGGAGCCGGGAGCAGTTCTTC. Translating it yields CASSPSGGSREQFF.

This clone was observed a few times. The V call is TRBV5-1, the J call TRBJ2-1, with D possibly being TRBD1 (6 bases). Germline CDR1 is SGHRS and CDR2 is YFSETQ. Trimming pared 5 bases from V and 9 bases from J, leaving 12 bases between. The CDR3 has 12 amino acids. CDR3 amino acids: CASSLQGPEQFF. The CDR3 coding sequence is TGCGCCAGCAGTTTACAGGGTCCTGAGCAGTTCTTC.

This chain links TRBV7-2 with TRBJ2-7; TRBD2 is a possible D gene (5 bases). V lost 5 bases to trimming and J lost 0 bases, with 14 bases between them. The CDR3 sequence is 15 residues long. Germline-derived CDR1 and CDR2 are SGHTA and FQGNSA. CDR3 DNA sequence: TGTGCCAGCAGCCCAAGCGGCACAAGCTCCTACGAGCAGTACTTC. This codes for CASSPSGTSSYEQYF. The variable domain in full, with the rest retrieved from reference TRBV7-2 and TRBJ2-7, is GAGVSQSPSNKVTEKGKDVELRCDPISGHTALYWYRQSLGQGLEFLIYFQGNSAPDKSGLPSDRFSAERTGGSVSTLTIQRTQQEDSAVYLCASSPSGTSSYEQYFGPGTRLTVT.

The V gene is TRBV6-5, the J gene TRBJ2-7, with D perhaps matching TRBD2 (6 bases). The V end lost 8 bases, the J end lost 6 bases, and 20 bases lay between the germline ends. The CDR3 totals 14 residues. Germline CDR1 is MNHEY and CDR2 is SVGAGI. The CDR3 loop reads CASGRRGGLAEQYF. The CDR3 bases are TGTGCCAGCGGTCGGAGGGGCGGCCTGGCCGAGCAGTACTTC.

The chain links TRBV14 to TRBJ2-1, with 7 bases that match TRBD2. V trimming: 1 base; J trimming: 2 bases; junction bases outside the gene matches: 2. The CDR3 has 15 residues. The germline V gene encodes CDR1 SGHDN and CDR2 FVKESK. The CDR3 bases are TGTGCCAGCAGCCAAGCCGGGACTACCTACAATGAGCAGTTCTTC. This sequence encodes CASSQAGTTYNEQFF.

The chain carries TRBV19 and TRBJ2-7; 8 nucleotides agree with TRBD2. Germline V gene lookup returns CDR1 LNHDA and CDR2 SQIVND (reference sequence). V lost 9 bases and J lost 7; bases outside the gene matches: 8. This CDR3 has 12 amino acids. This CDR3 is CASQAGAGEQYF. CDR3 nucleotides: TGTGCCAGCCAAGCGGGAGCGGGAGAGCAGTACTTC.